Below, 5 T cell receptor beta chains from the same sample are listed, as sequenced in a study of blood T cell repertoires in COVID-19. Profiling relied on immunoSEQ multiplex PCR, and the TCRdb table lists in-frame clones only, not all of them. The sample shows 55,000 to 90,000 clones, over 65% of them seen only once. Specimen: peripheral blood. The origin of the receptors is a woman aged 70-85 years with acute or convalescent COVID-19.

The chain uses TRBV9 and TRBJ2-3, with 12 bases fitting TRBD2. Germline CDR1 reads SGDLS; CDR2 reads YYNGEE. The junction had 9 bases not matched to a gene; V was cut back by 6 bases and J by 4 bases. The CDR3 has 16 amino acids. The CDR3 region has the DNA TGTGCCAGCACCCGGACTAGCGGGGTGAGTTCAGATACGCAGTATTTT. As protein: CASTRTSGVSSDTQYF. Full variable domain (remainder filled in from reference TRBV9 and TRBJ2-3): DSGVTQTPKHLITATGQRVTLRCSPRSGDLSVYWYQQSLDQGLQFLIQYYNGEERAKGNILERFSAQQFPDLHSELNLSSLELGDSALYFCASTRTSGVSSDTQYFGPGTRLTVL.

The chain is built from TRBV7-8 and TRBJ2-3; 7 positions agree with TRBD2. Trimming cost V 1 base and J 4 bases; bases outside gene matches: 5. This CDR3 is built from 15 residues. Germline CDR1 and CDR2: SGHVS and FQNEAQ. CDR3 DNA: TGTGCCAGCAGCTTAGAACTAGCGTTCCCAGATACGCAGTATTTT. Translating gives CASSLELAFPDTQYF.

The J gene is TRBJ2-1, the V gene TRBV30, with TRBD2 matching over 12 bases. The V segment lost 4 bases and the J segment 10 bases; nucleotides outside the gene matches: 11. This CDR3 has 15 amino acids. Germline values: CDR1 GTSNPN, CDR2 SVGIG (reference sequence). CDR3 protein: CAWTPGASGRGEQFF. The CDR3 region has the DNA TGTGCCTGGACCCCCGGGGCTAGCGGGAGGGGCGAGCAGTTCTTC.

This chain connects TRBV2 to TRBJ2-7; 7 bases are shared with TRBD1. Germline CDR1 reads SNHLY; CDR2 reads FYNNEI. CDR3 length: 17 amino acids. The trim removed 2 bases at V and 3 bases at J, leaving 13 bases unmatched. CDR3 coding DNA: TGTGCCAGCAGTGAATATTTGGGGTGGGACAGCTTCTACGAGCAGTACTTC. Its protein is CASSEYLGWDSFYEQYF. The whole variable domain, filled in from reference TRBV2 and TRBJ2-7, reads EPEVTQTPSHQVTQMGQEVILRCVPISNHLYFYWYRQILGQKVEFLVSFYNNEISEKSEIFDDQFSVERPDGSNFTLKIRSTKLEDSAMYFCASSEYLGWDSFYEQYFGPGTRLTVT.

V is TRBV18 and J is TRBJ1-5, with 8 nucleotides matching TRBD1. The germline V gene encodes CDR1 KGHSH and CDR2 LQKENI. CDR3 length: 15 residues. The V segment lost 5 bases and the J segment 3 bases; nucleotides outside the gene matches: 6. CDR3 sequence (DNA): TGTGCCAGCTCAGAAACAGGGGGGATCAATCAGCCCCAGCATTTT. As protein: CASSETGGINQPQHF.